This record looks at one T cell receptor (beta chain) sequence and its context. Germline V gene data show CDR1 as KGHSH and CDR2 as LQKENI. The germline V and J ends were trimmed by 3 bases and 4 bases, with 15 bases remaining between them. This CDR3 has 16 residues. The sample is drawn from a study of cytomegalovirus exposure and HLA in healthy donors. The data were produced by immunoSEQ multiplex PCR, yet TCRdb's version contains in-frame clones alone and is incomplete. Of 80,000 to 100,000 clones listed, 87% are singletons. This clonotype was obtained from a man between 18 and 29 years old in good health and CMV-seropositive. The source material was PBMCs. This chain uses TRBV18 with TRBJ2-2; perhaps TRBD2 as D (7 bases). The CDR3 sequence: CASSPQGTGGTGELFF. DNA for the CDR3: TGTGCCAGCTCACCCCAGGGGACGGGGGGCACCGGGGAGCTGTTTTTT.